These 17 T cell receptor beta chains were all obtained from the same sample, sequenced in a study of blood T cell repertoires in COVID-19 (dated by TCRdb to about 2020). Receptor libraries were prepared by the immunoSEQ multiplex PCR assay. In its TCRdb copy, this immuneACCESS table keeps in-frame sequences only and misses some clones. Where compared with another copy, unresolved V genes explain less than half of these, and the others have no known cause. Here the sample has approximately 130,000 clones; around 91% occur a single time. The ten largest clones take up around a quarter of the sample. The specimen was peripheral blood. These receptor sequences come from a man in his sixties or seventies with active or convalescent COVID-19.

The chain recombines TRBV18 with TRBJ2-3; 11 bases fit TRBD2. In germline, CDR1 is KGHSH, CDR2 LQKENI. The trim removed 2 bases at V and 4 bases at J, leaving 5 bases unmatched. This CDR3 has 16 amino acids. CDR3 in amino acids: CASSPTSGSMADTQYF. The CDR3 bases are TGTGCCAGCTCACCAACTAGCGGGAGTATGGCAGATACGCAGTATTTT.

J is TRBJ1-6 and V is TRBV19; D not certain. The ends were cut back, 6 bases at V and 5 bases at J, with 14 bases in the middle. The CDR3 has 15 amino acids. Germline V gene lookup returns CDR1 LNHDA and CDR2 SQIVND (reference sequence). The CDR3 spells CASRNPEGNNSPLHF. CDR3 bases: TGTGCCAGTAGAAACCCAGAGGGAAATAATTCACCCCTCCACTTT. The variable domain in full, with the rest retrieved from reference TRBV19 and TRBJ1-6, is DGGITQSPKYLFRKEGQNVTLSCEQNLNHDAMYWYRQDPGQGLRLIYYSQIVNDFQKGDIAEGYSVSREKKESFPLTVTSAQKNPTAFYLCASRNPEGNNSPLHFGNGTRLTVT.

This clone was picked up a small number of times. The chain couples TRBV7-9 to TRBJ1-2; possibly TRBD1 for D (5 bases). Looked up from germline, CDR1 is SEHNR and CDR2 is FQNEAQ (reference sequence). This CDR3 has 15 amino acids. V gave up 5 bases and J gave up 4 bases, with 17 bases separating them. DNA for the CDR3: TGTGCCAGCAGCCCCAGGGTTTCCCAGGGCTATGGCTACACCTTC. Its protein product is CASSPRVSQGYGYTF.

V is TRBV2 and J is TRBJ1-1; TRBD1 agrees at 8 bases. The CDR3 is 17 residues long. Germline-derived CDR1 and CDR2 are SNHLY and FYNNEI. With 2 bases clipped from V and 3 bases from J, the junction kept 11 bases outside the gene matches. The CDR3 coding sequence is TGTGCCAGCAGTGAATTTTTTACAGGGGGGAAGGACACTGAAGCTTTCTTT. Protein product: CASSEFFTGGKDTEAFF.

The genes are TRBV5-1 and TRBJ2-2; D may be TRBD2 (5 bases). V was clipped by 2 bases and J by 2 bases, with 22 bases between them. Germline CDR1 is SGHRS and CDR2 is YFSETQ. The CDR3 runs to 19 residues. The CDR3 DNA is TGCGCCAGCAGCTTCCATTCGGTATCGGGGAGCATAAACACCGGGGAGCTGTTTTTT. Amino acids: CASSFHSVSGSINTGELFF.

The V call is TRBV9, the J call TRBJ2-7; D perhaps matches TRBD2 (5 bases). Trimming took 0 bases from V and 5 from J, leaving 9 bases between them. The germline V gene encodes CDR1 SGDLS and CDR2 YYNGEE. This CDR3 is built from 13 residues. CDR3 sequence: CASSVGERHEQYF. Written as DNA, the CDR3 is TGTGCCAGCAGCGTAGGGGAGAGACACGAGCAGTACTTC.

The V gene is TRBV7-2, the J gene TRBJ2-5; 15 bases are shared with TRBD2. J gave up 4 bases and V 5 bases, and 2 bases lay outside the gene matches. Germline V CDR1 and CDR2: SGHTA, FQGNSA. There are 15 residues in the CDR3. The CDR3 loop reads CASSPGLAGGETQYF. The DNA of the CDR3 is TGTGCCAGCAGCCCGGGACTAGCGGGAGGAGAGACCCAGTACTTC.

This clone turned up a few times. The chain carries TRBV7-8 and TRBJ2-1; D might be TRBD2 (6 bases). CDR3 length: 13 amino acids. V lost 3 bases and J lost 7, with 10 bases in between. Germline lookup yields CDR1 SGHVS and CDR2 FQNEAQ. The CDR3 DNA follows: TGTGCCAGCAGCTTCCTGGAGGGTAATGAGCAGTTCTTC. As protein: CASSFLEGNEQFF.

This clone was counted only a few times. The gene calls are TRBV9 and TRBJ2-1, with 8 bases that match TRBD1. J gave up 2 bases and V 0 bases, and 4 bases lay outside the gene matches. The V gene's germline CDR1 is SGDLS and CDR2 YYNGEE. This CDR3 comprises 16 residues. In nucleotides, the CDR3 is TGTGCCAGCAGCGTAGCCTACAGGGGGACCTACAATGAGCAGTTCTTC. Translated: CASSVAYRGTYNEQFF.

The V and J genes are TRBV29-1 and TRBJ2-7; 7 bases are a match to TRBD2. The germline V gene encodes CDR1 SQVTM and CDR2 ANQGSEA. This CDR3 comprises 18 residues. V lost 3 bases to trimming and J lost 0 bases; unmatched junction nucleotides: 17. CDR3 sequence (DNA): TGCAGCGTTGATGTGGCTAGCGGAAGGAGAGGGCTCTCCTACGAGCAGTACTTC. Its protein product is CSVDVASGRRGLSYEQYF.

J is TRBJ2-7 and V is TRBV6-5; 9 bases map to TRBD1. V trimming: 6 bases; J trimming: 2 bases; junction bases outside the gene matches: 8. The CDR3 length is 15 residues. Germline lookup yields CDR1 MNHEY and CDR2 SVGAGI. This CDR3 reads CASSPGTGSTYEQYF. The CDR3, as DNA: TGTGCCAGCAGCCCCGGGACAGGGAGCACCTACGAGCAGTACTTC.

The chain employs TRBV6-1 and TRBJ2-5; D is perhaps TRBD1 (6 bases). Germline assignment: CDR1 MNHNS and CDR2 SASEGT. This CDR3 has 16 amino acids. V lost 2 bases and J 2 bases, leaving 15 bases between the germline ends. The CDR3 DNA reads TGTGCCAGCAGTGAACCCCGTCGACAGGTTCAAGAGACCCAGTACTTC. This translates into CASSEPRRQVQETQYF.

This clone appeared a single time. The J gene is TRBJ1-2, the V gene TRBV7-9; TRBD1 matches 10 bases. Trimming took 5 bases from V and 4 from J; bases not matched to a gene: 10. The CDR3 runs 16 residues. The germline gives CDR1 SEHNR, CDR2 FQNEAQ (reference sequence). This chain's CDR3 is CASSAGGDRGFYGYTF. CDR3 nucleotides: TGTGCCAGCAGCGCTGGCGGGGACAGGGGTTTCTATGGCTACACCTTC.

Only one count was recorded for this clone. The chain carries TRBV19 and TRBJ1-4; 7 bases match TRBD1. V dropped 7 bases and J dropped 0; count of bases not matched to a gene: 11. This CDR3 comprises 17 residues. CDR1 is LNHDA and CDR2 is SQIVND in the germline V gene (reference sequence). CDR3 sequence (DNA): TGTGCCAGTACCGAGACAGGGCCTTTTGCAACTAATGAAAAACTGTTTTTT. It translates to CASTETGPFATNEKLFF.

The J gene is TRBJ2-1, the V gene TRBV18; D is possibly TRBD2 (6 bases). Germline values: CDR1 KGHSH, CDR2 LQKENI. CDR3 size: 13 residues. V dropped 2 bases and J dropped 5 bases, with 7 bases sitting between them. CDR3 DNA: TGTGCCAGCTCACCAACTAGCCACAATGAGCAGTTCTTC. Its translation: CASSPTSHNEQFF.

The chain employs TRBV7-8 and TRBJ2-3; 9 nucleotides line up with TRBD2. The junction had 9 bases not matched to a gene; V was cut back by 7 bases and J by 1 base. The CDR3 spans 16 residues. CDR1 and CDR2 (germline): SGHVS, FQNEAQ. The CDR3 reads CASTRSSGSGTDTQYF. Here the CDR3 DNA reads TGTGCCAGCACTCGGAGTAGCGGGAGCGGCACAGATACGCAGTATTTT.

The chain carries TRBV15 and TRBJ2-7; TRBD1 agrees at 7 bases. The germline V gene encodes CDR1 LNHNV and CDR2 YYDKDF (reference sequence). The CDR3 consists of 13 residues. V shed 4 bases, J shed 3 bases, and the junction held 3 bases outside the gene matches. The CDR3 DNA follows: TGTGCCACCAGCAAACCAGGGGGCTACGAGCAGTACTTC. The encoded protein is CATSKPGGYEQYF.